Included here is one TCR beta chain sequence, with context. Germline V gives CDR1 SGHNT, CDR2 YENEEA. This CDR3 is built from 17 residues. With 5 bases clipped from V and 0 bases from J, the junction kept 7 bases outside the gene matches. Participants' reported clinical history set cohort assignment. The data are from a study of blood T cell repertoires in COVID-19. As for the study in general: Both acute and convalescent COVID-19 samples were obtained from the United States, Italy and Spain.

Sequencing was performed with immunoSEQ multiplex PCR; in TCRdb, only in-frame clones are kept and a portion is missing. The sample includes about 250,000 clones, around 86% of them seen just once. This sequence originates from a middle-aged man who had recovered from COVID-19. The sample was PBMCs or T cells enriched from blood (not recorded which). The chain couples TRBV11-3 to TRBJ2-6; 7 positions agree with TRBD1. The DNA of the CDR3 is TGTGCCAGCAGCGCAAACAGGGGAACCTCTGGGGCCAACGTCCTGACTTTC. Its translation: CASSANRGTSGANVLTF.